This T cell receptor beta chain appears in the sequencing data of a study of shared clonotypes between healthy human individuals. Looking at the study overall: Three plates were used per donor for CD4 naive, three for CD4 memory, two for CD8 naive and one for CD8 memory. Points from the study as a whole: Non-shared clonotypes had lower generation probabilities than clonotypes shared by all four sorted-subset donors.

The genomic DNA of each subset was split evenly across several immunoSEQ plates. The method was immunoSEQ multiplex PCR; TCRdb's version includes in-frame clones alone and lacks a portion of them. The top ten clones hold approximately 0.12% of a sample with around 600,000 clones, around 95% of them seen once. Worth noting for this clone: As yet, its antigen is unknown.

The CDR3 is made up of 13 amino acids. Germline CDR1 reads LGHNA; CDR2 reads YNFKEQ. The ends were cut back, 3 bases at V and 8 bases at J, with 13 bases in the middle. Terminally differentiated effector memory CD45RA+ cells were left out of the naive CD8 fraction, which was CD45RO-negative and positively selected for CCR7. Nashville, Tennessee was home to all donors, each a Caucasian adult. This sequence originates from a woman aged 25-40 years in good health. The V and J genes are TRBV4-2 and TRBJ1-2, with a possible D match to TRBD1 (6 bases). What was sequenced was naive CD8+ T cells sorted from blood. CDR3 sequence (DNA): TGTGCCAGCAGCCATTCAGGGGCGGGGGGCTACACCTTC. This encodes CASSHSGAGGYTF.